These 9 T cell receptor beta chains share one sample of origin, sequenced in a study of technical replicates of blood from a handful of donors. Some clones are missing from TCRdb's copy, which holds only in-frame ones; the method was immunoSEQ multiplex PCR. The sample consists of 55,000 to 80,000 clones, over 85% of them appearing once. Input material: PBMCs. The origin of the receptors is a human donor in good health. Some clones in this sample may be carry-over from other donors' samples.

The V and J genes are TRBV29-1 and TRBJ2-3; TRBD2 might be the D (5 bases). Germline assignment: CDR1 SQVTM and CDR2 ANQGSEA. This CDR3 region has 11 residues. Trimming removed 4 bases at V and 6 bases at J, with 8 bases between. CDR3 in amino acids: CSVVGVDTQYF. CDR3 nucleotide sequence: TGCAGCGTTGTCGGGGTCGATACGCAGTATTTT.

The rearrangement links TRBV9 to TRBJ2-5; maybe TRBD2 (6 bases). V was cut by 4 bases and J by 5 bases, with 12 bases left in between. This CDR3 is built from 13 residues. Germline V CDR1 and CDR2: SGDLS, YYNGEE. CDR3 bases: TGTGCCAGCAGCACCGGGACTCTGGAGACCCAGTACTTC. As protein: CASSTGTLETQYF.

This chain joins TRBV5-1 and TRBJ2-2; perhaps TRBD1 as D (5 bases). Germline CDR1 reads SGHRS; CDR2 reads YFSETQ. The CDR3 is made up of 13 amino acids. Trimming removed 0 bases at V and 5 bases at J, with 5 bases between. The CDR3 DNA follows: TGCGCCAGCAGCTTGGAGGGGACCGGGGAGCTGTTTTTT. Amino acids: CASSLEGTGELFF.

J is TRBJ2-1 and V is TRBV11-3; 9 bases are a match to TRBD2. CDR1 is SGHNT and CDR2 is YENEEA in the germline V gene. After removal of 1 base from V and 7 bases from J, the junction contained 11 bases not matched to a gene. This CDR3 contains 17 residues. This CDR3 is CASSLGSGLADRNEQFF. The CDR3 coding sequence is TGTGCCAGCAGCTTAGGGTCGGGACTAGCTGATCGAAATGAGCAGTTCTTC.

The CDR3 here is CASSQPTGSGANVLTF. CDR3 coding DNA: TGTGCCAGCAGCCAACCGACAGGGTCTGGGGCCAACGTCCTGACTTTC. This chain joins TRBV7-2 and TRBJ2-6; TRBD1 agrees at 7 bases. The V gene end was trimmed by 5 bases and the J gene end by 1 base; junction bases not matched to a gene: 5. The CDR3 is 16 residues long. Germline CDR1 reads SGHTA; CDR2 reads FQGNSA.

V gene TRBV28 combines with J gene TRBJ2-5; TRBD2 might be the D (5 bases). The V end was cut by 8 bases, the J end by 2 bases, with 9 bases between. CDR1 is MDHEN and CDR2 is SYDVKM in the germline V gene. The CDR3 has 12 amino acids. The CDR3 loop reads CASEGAQETQYF. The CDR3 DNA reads TGTGCCAGCGAGGGCGCACAAGAGACCCAGTACTTC.

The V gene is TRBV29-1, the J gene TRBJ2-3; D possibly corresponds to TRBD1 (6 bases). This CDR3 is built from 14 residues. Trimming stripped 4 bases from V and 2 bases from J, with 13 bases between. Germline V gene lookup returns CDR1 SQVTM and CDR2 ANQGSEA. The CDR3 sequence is CSVAVDSNTDTQYF. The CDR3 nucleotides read TGCAGCGTTGCTGTGGACAGTAACACAGATACGCAGTATTTT.

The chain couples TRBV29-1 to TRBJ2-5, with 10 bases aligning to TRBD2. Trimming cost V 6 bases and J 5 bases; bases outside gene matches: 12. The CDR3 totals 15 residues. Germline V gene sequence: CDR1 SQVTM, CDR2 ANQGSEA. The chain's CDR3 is CSVAGVAGGAETQYF. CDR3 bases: TGCAGCGTCGCGGGGGTAGCGGGGGGCGCGGAGACCCAGTACTTC.

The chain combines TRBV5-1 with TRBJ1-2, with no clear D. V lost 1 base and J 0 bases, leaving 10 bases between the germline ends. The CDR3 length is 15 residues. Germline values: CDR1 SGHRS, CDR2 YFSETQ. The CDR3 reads CASSLSGATNYGYTF. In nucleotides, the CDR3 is TGCGCCAGCAGCTTGTCGGGAGCAACTAACTATGGCTACACCTTC.